These 3 T cell receptor beta chains came from one sample sequenced in a study of patients and donors after allogeneic stem cell transplantation. In TCRdb, the RT-PCR reads were re-called with MiXCR into one record per CDR3 protein. The sample gives about 230,000 distinct CDR3 sequences, around an eighth of which show up once; around 10% is in the top ten. The material sequenced was blood, either unsorted or a sorted T cell fraction (not recorded which). Source of these receptors: a human donor who was either an allogeneic HSCT recipient or a stem cell or donor lymphocyte infusion donor (not recorded which). It is not recorded whose cells these are; they may come from a transplant donor.

V and J are TRBV24-1 and TRBJ2-3; D tentatively fits TRBD1 or TRBD2 (5 bases each). The V gene lost 2 bases and the J gene lost 7 bases, with 15 bases spanning the gap. The germline V gene encodes CDR1 KGHDR and CDR2 SFDVKD. The CDR3 is 15 amino acids. CDR3 sequence: CATSDSGLGLNTQYF. CDR3 nucleotide sequence: TGTGCCACCAGTGATTCGGGGCTGGGGTTGAATACGCAGTATTTT.

This clonotype was counted many times. V is TRBV4-1 and J is TRBJ2-2; TRBD1 matches 9 bases. The CDR3 extends over 16 amino acids. The V gene end was trimmed by 4 bases and the J gene end by 3 bases; junction bases not matched to a gene: 6. CDR1 MGHRA and CDR2 YSYEKL come from the germline V gene. The CDR3 DNA is TGCGCCAGCAGCCGCAGACAGGGGGGGGACACCGGGGAGCTGTTTTTT. As protein: CASSRRQGGDTGELFF.

The CDR3 DNA reads TGTGCCAGCAGCGTAAAGCAGGGGGACACTGAAGCTTTCTTT. Residues: CASSVKQGDTEAFF. The rearrangement links TRBV9 to TRBJ1-1, with 7 bases identical to TRBD1. Germline CDR1 and CDR2: SGDLS and YYNGEE. The J segment lost 3 bases and the V segment lost 1 base, leaving 3 bases of the junction unmatched. This CDR3 region has 14 residues.